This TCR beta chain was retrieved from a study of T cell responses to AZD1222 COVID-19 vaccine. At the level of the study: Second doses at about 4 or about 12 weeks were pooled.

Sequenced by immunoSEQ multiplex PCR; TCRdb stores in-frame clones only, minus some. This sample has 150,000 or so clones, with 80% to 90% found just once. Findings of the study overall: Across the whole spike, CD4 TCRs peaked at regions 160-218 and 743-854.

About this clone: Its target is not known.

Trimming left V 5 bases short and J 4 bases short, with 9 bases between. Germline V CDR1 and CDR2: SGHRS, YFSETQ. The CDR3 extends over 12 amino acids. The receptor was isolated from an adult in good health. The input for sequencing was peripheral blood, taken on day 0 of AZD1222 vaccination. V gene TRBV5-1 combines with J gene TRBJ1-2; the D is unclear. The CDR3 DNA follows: TGCGCCAGCAGGCTGAGCGGCTATGGCTACACCTTC. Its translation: CASRLSGYGYTF.